The 3 T cell receptor beta chains below were found in one sample sequenced in a study of blood T cell repertoires in COVID-19. TCRdb's copy holds only in-frame clones and misses some; the assay was immunoSEQ multiplex PCR. The table includes 200,000 to 250,000 clones, approximately 84% detected once. Sequencing was done on a sample of PBMCs or T cells enriched from blood (not recorded which). These receptors were taken from a man aged 40-49 years who had recovered from COVID-19.

This clone was recorded at least ten times. Other DNA sequences of this sample code for an identical CDR3. V gene TRBV27 combines with J gene TRBJ1-1; no definite D call. Trimming removed 5 bases at V and 4 bases at J, with 11 bases between. The V gene's germline CDR1 is MNHEY and CDR2 SMNVEV (reference sequence). CDR3 length: 13 residues. As DNA, the CDR3 is TGTGCCAGCAGTCTAAGAGGGTCCACTGAAGCTTTCTTT. This sequence encodes CASSLRGSTEAFF.

The chain is built from TRBV7-3 and TRBJ2-1, with TRBD2 as a possible D gene (5 bases). The V end lost 1 base, the J end lost 10 bases, and 17 bases lay between the germline ends. The CDR3 consists of 15 residues. CDR1 SGHTA and CDR2 FQGTGA come from the germline V gene. This CDR3 reads CASSLRLKGTGEQFF. The DNA for the CDR3 is TGTGCCAGCAGCTTAAGACTAAAGGGCACTGGGGAGCAGTTCTTC.

This clone was seen a single time. This CDR3 reads CASRQGQANYGYTF. The CDR3 DNA reads TGTGCCAGTAGACAGGGCCAAGCTAACTATGGCTACACCTTC. The chain links TRBV28 to TRBJ1-2; TRBD1 agrees at 7 bases. The CDR3 runs to 14 residues. Germline lookup yields CDR1 MDHEN and CDR2 SYDVKM. With V trimmed by 9 bases and J by 0 bases, 7 bases remained unmatched.